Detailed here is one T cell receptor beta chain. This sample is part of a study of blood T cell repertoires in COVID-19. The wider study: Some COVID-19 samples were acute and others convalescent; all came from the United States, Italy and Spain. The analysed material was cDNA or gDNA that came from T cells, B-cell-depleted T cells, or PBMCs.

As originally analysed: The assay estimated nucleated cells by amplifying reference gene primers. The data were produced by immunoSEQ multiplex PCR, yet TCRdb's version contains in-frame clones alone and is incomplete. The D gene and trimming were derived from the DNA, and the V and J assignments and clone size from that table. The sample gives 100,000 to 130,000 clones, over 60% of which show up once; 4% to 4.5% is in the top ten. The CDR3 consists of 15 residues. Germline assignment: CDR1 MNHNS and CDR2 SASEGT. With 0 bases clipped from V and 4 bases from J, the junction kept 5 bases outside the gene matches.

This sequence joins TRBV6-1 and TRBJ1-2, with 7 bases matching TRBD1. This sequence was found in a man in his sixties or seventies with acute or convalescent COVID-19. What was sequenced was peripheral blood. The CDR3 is CASSEALGGSYGYTF. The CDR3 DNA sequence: TGTGCCAGCAGTGAAGCGCTAGGGGGCAGCTATGGCTACACCTTC.